The text below deals with one TCR beta chain. What it binds is unknown. One end of the junction does not line up with germline, which may come from a read error. CDR3 size: 16 residues. Germline-derived CDR1 and CDR2 are LNHNV and YYDKDF (reference sequence). This entry belongs to a study of cytomegalovirus exposure and HLA in healthy donors. Study-level findings and limits: Earlier analysis looked at TCR beta V segments, and most were productive about 87% or about 30% of the time. Highest at DRB1 and lowest at HLA-C, TCR association rates differed among HLA loci in a later analysis. Available immune exposure information was restricted to CMV serostatus only.

Both 60 Vbeta primers and 13 Jbeta primers went into the PCR. Assay: immunoSEQ multiplex PCR; the TCRdb copy retains only in-frame clones and omits some. The sample has approximately 69,000 clones, 60% to 85% seen once. This chain links TRBV15 with TRBJ2-1; 7 bases fit TRBD1. The material sequenced was PBMCs. This sequence was found in a man aged 18 to 30 in good health and CMV-seronegative. CDR3 coding DNA: TGTGCCATCAGCAGAGGAGGCCTATCAGGGGGCAATGAGCAGTTCTTC. Encoded protein: CAISRGGLSGGNEQFF.